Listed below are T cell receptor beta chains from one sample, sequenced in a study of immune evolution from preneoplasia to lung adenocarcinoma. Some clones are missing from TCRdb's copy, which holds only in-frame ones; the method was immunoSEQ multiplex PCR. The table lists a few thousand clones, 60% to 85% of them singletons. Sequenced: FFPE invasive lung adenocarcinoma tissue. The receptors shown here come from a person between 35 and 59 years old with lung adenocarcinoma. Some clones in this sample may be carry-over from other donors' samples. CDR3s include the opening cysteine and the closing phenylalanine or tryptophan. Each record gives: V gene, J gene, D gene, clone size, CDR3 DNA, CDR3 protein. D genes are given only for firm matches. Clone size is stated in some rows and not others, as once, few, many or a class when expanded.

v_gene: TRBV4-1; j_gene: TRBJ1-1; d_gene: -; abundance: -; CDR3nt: TGCGCCAGCAGCCAAGATAGTGGGGGCGCGGGAGAAGCTTTCTTT; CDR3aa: CASSQDSGGAGEAFF
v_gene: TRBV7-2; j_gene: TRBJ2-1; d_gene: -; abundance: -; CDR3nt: TGTGCCAGCAGCCCCGCACCTAGCTCCTACAATGAGCAGTTCTTC; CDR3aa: CASSPAPSSYNEQFF
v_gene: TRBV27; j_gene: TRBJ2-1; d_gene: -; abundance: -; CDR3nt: TGTGCCAGCAGTCGCCTAGCTGAAATTTACAATGAGCAGTTCTTC; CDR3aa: CASSRLAEIYNEQFF
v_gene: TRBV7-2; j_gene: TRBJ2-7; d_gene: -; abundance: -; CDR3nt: TGTGCCAGCAGCTTAAGGTTTGCGTACGAGCAGTACTTC; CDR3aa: CASSLRFAYEQYF
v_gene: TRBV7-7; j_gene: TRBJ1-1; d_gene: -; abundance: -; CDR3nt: TGTGCTAGCAGCTTAGCGCTGAACACTGAAGCTTTCTTT; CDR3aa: CASSLALNTEAFF
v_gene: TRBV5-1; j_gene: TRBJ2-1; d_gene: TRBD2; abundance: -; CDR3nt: TGCGCCAGCAGCTCAATAGCGGGAGGGTTAACTGCTGAGCAGTTCTTC; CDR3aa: CASSSIAGGLTAEQFF
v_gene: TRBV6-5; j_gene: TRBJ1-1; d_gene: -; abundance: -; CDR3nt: TGTGCCAGCACCAAACCGGGGACCACTGAAGCTTTCTTT; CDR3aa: CASTKPGTTEAFF
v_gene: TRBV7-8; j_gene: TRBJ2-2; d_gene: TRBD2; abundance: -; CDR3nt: TGTGCCAGCAGCCAGCGGGACTCCTCATGGACCGGGGAGCTGTTTTTT; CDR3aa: CASSQRDSSWTGELFF
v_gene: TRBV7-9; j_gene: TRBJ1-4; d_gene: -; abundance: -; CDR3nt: TGTGCCAGCAGCTTCTGGGGTTTGGAGAATGAAAAACTGTTTTTT; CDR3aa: CASSFWGLENEKLFF
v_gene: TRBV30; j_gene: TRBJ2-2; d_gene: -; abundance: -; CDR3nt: TGTGCCTGGAATAGGGGGTTGGACACCGGGGAGCTGTTTTTT; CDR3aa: CAWNRGLDTGELFF
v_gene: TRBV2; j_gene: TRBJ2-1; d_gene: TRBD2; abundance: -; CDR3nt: TGTGCCAGCAGTGGCACGGGAGGGGAGCAGTTCTTC; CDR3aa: CASSGTGGEQFF
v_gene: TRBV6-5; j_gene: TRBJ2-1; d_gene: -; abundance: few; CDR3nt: TGTGCCAGCAGTGACCCGTGGAGGGGTGAGCAGTTCTTC; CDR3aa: CASSDPWRGEQFF
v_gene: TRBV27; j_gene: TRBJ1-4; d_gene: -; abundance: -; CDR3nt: TGTGCCAGCAGTTTCCGGGAGAGGGAAAAACTGTTTTTT; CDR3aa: CASSFREREKLFF
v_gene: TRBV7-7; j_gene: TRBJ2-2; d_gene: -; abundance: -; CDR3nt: TGTGCTAGCAGCTCCTACAGTAACACCGGGGAGCTGTTTTTT; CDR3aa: CASSSYSNTGELFF
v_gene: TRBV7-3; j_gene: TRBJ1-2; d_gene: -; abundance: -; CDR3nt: TGTGCCAGCAGCTTAAATGGAAGGGACACCTATGGCTACACCTTC; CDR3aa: CASSLNGRDTYGYTF
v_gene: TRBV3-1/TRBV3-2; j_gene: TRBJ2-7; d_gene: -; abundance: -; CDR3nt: TGTGCCAGCAGCCAAGGGTGGAACTTC; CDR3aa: CASSQGWNF
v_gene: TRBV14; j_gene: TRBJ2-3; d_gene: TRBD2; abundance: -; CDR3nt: TGTGCCAGCAGTCCTTTAGGCGGGAGGGTTGCAGATACGCAGTATTTT; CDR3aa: CASSPLGGRVADTQYF
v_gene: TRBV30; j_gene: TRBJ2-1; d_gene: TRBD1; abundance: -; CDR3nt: TGTGCCTACCTAACTTGGGGACAGGGAGGCGATGAGCAGTTCTTC; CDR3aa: CAYLTWGQGGDEQFF
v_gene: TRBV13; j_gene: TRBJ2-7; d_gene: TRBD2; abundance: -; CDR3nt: TGTGCCAGCAGCTCCCGGACTAGAGACGAGCAGTACTTC; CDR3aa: CASSSRTRDEQYF
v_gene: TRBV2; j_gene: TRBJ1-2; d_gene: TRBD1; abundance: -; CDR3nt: TGTGCCAGCAACGGACAGGGGACCTATGGCTACACCTTC; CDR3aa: CASNGQGTYGYTF
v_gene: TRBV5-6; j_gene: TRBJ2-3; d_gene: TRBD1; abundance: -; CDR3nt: TGTGCCAGCAGCAGGGACAGGGGAGGGACAGATACGCAGTATTTT; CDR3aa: CASSRDRGGTDTQYF
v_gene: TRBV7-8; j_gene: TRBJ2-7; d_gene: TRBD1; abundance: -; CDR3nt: TGTGCCAGCAGCCTATTGTCCGGGACAGGCTCCTACGAGCAGTACTTC; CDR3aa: CASSLLSGTGSYEQYF
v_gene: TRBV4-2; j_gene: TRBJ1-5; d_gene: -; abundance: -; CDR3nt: TGTGCCAGCAGCCAAGAAGTTACAGGGTTAAATCAGCCCCAGCATTTT; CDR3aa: CASSQEVTGLNQPQHF
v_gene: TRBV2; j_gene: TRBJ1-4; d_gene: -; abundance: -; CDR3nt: TGTGCCAGCAATTTAAACGGCGCAACTAATGAAAAACTGTTTTTT; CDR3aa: CASNLNGATNEKLFF
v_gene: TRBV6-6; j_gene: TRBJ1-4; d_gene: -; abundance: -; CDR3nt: TGTGCCAGCAGTGGCTGGGAGGAAAAACTGTTTTTT; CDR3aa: CASSGWEEKLFF
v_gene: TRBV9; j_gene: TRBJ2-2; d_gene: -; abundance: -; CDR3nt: TGTGCCAGCACTTATTCAGGCGCCGTTAACACCGGGGAGCTGTTTTTT; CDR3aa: CASTYSGAVNTGELFF
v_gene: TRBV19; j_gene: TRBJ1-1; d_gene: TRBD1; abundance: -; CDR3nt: TGTGCCAGTAGTACAAACCGGGACAGGGCAAATGAAGCTTTCTTT; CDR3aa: CASSTNRDRANEAFF
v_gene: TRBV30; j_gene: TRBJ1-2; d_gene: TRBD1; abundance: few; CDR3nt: TGTGCCTGGGAGCAGGACAGGGGAATCTTCGGCTACACCTTC; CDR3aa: CAWEQDRGIFGYTF
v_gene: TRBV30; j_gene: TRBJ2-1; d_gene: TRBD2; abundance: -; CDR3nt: TGTGCCTGGACATGGGGGGGCAATGAGCAGTTCTTC; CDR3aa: CAWTWGGNEQFF
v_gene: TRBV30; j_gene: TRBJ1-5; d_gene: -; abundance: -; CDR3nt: TGTGCCTGGAGCCCAGCAACCAATCAGCCCCAGCATTTT; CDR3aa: CAWSPATNQPQHF
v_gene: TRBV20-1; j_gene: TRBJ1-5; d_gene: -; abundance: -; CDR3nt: TGCAGTGCTAGAGGCGCGCCCCAGCATTTT; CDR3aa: CSARGAPQHF
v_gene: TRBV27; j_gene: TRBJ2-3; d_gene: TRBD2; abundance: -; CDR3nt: TGTGCCAGCCACACTAGCGGGAGCACAGATACGCAGTATTTT; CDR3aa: CASHTSGSTDTQYF
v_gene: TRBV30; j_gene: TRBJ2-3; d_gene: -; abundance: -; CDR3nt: TGTGCCTGGAATAAGGTTGGGATAGGGTATGGGAGCACAGATACGCAGTATTTT; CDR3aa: CAWNKVGIGYGSTDTQYF
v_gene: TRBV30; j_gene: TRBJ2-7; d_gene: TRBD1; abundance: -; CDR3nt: TGTGCCTCCAACCCCGGACAGGGTATAGGCTACGAGCAGTACTTC; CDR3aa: CASNPGQGIGYEQYF
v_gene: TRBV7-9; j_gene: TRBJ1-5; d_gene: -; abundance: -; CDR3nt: TGTGCCAGCAGCCCCTGGACAGCCGATCAGCCCCAGCATTTT; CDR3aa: CASSPWTADQPQHF
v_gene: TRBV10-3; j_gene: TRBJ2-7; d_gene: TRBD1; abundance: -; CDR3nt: TGTGCCTCCGAGGTGGGGACAGGGGCGAACGAGCAGTACTTC; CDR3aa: CASEVGTGANEQYF
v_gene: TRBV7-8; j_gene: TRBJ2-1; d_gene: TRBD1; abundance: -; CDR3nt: TGTGCCAGCAGCCCAGACCGACAGGGTGAGCAGTTCTTC; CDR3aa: CASSPDRQGEQFF
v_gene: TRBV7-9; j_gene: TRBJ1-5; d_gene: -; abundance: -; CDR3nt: TGTGCCAGCAGCCTGGGGGGGGATTTTCAGCCCCAGCATTTT; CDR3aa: CASSLGGDFQPQHF
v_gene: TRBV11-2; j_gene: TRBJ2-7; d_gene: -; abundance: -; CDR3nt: TGTGCCAGCAGCTTAGATACGGGCTACGAGCAGTACTTC; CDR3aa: CASSLDTGYEQYF
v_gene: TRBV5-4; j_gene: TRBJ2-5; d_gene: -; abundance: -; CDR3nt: TGTGCCAGCAGCTTGGATAGGGGGGCTCAAGAGACCCAGTACTTC; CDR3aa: CASSLDRGAQETQYF
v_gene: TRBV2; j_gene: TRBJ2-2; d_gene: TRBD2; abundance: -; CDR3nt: TGTGCCAGCAGTGAAGCGCCCGCGGGAGAGGAGGTGGGGGAGCTGTTTTTT; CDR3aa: CASSEAPAGEEVGELFF
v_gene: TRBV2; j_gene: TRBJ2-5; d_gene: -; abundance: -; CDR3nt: TGTGCCAGCACTCTGGAGCATATCGGGGAAGAGACCCAGTACTTC; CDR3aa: CASTLEHIGEETQYF
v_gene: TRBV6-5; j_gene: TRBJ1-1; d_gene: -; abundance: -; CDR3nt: TGTGCCAGCAGTTTGATATGGGGGGCCGGGGGTACTGAAGCTTTCTTT; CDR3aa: CASSLIWGAGGTEAFF
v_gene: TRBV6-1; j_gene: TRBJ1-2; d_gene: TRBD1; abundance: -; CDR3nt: TGTGCCAGCACCAGACAGGGCTACTATGGCTACATCTTC; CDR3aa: CASTRQGYYGYIF
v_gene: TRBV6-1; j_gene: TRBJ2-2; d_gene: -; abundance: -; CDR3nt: TGTGCCAGCAGAAATATAGACCGGGAGGAGCTGTTTTTT; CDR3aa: CASRNIDREELFF
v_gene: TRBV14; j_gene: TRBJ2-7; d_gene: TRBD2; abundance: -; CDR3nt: TGTGCCAGCAGCCAGACTAGCGGGAGGGCCTACGAGCAGTACTTC; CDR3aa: CASSQTSGRAYEQYF
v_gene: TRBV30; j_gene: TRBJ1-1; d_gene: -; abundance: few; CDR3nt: TGTGCCCTCGCCTCTCACGGGCTCACTGAAGCTTTCTTT; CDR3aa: CALASHGLTEAFF
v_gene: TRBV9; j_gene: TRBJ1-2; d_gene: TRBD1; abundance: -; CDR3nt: TGTGCCAGCAGCCAAACCGGGACAGGGATAGGCTACACCTTC; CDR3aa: CASSQTGTGIGYTF
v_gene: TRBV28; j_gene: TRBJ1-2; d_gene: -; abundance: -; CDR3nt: TGTGCCAGCAGACGAAAGACCTATGGCTACACCTTC; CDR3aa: CASRRKTYGYTF
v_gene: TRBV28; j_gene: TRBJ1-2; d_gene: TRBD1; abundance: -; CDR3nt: TGTGCCAGCAGTTTTGCCAGGGGGTATGGCTACACCTTC; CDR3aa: CASSFARGYGYTF
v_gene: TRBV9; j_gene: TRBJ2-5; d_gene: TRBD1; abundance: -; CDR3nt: TGTGCCAGCAGCGCCTACAGGGGGCTGGAGACCCAGTACTTC; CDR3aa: CASSAYRGLETQYF
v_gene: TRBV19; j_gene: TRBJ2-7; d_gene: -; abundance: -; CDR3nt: TGTGCCAGTAGTACCGGAAAGGGCTACGAGCAGTACTTC; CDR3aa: CASSTGKGYEQYF
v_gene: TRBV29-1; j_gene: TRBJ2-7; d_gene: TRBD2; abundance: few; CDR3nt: TGCAGCGTTGTCGCGGGAGAAGTTTTCGAGCAGTACTTC; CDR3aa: CSVVAGEVFEQYF
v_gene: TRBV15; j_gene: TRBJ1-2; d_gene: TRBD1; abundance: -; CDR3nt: TGTGCCACCAGCAGCAATGGACAGGGTGGGGGCTACACCTTC; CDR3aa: CATSSNGQGGGYTF